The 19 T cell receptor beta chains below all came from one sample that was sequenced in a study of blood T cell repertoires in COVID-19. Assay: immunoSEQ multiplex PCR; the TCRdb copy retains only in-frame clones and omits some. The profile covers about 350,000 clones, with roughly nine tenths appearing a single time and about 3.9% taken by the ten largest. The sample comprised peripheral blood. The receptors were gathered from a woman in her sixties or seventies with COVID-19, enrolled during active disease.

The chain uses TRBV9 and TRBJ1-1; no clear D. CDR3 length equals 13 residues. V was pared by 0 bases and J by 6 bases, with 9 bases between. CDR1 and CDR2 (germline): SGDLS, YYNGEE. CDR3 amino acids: CASSVGAGSEAFF. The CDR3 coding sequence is TGTGCCAGCAGCGTAGGGGCAGGCTCTGAAGCTTTCTTT.

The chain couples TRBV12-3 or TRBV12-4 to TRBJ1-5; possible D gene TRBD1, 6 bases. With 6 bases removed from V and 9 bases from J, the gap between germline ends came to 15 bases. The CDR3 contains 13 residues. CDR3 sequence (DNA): TGTGCCAGCAGCAATACAGGGCAGGGGCCCCAGCATTTT. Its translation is CASSNTGQGPQHF.

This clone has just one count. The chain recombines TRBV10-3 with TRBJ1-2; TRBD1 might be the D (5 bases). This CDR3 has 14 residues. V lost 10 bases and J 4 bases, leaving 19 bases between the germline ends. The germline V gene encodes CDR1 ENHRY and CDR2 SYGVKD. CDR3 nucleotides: TGTGCCACCACGAAAGGGGAGGGGCTCTATGGCTACACCTTC. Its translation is CATTKGEGLYGYTF.

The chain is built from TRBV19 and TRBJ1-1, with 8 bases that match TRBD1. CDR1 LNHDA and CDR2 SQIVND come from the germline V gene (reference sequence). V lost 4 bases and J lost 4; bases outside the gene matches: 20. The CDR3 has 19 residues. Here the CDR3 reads CASSKGGVGQGARGTEAFF. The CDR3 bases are TGTGCCAGTAGTAAGGGGGGTGTCGGACAGGGTGCTCGTGGCACTGAAGCTTTCTTT.

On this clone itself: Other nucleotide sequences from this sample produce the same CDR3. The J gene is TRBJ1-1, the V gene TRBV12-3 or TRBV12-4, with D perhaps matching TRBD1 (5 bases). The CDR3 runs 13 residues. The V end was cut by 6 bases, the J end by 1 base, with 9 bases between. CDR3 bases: TGTGCCAGCAGCACACAGGAGAACACTGAAGCTTTCTTT. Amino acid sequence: CASSTQENTEAFF.

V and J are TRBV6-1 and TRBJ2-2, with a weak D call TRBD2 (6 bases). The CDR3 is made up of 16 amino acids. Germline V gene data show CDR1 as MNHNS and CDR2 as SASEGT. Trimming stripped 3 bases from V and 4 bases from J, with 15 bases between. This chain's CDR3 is CASSDAGRLGTGELFF. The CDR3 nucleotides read TGTGCCAGCAGTGATGCAGGGAGGTTAGGCACCGGGGAGCTGTTTTTT.

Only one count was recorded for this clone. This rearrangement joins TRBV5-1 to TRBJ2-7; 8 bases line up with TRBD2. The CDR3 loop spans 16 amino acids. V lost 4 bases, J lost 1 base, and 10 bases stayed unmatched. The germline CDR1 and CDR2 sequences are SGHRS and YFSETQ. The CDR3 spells CASSLGLAYNSYEQYF. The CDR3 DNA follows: TGCGCCAGCAGCCTAGGACTAGCCTATAATTCCTACGAGCAGTACTTC.

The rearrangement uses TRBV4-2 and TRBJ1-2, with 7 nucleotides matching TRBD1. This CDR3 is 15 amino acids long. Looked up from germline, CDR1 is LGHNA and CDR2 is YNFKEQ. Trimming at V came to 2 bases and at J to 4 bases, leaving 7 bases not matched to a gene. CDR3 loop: CASSQRDRASYGYTF. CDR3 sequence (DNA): TGTGCCAGCAGCCAACGGGACAGAGCGAGCTATGGCTACACCTTC.

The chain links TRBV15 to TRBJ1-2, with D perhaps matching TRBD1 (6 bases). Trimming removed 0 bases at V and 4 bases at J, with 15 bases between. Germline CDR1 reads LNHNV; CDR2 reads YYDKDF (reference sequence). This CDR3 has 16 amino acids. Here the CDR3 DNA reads TGTGCCACCAGCAGAGATGAACACAGGGCGCGCTATGGCTACACCTTC. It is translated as CATSRDEHRARYGYTF.

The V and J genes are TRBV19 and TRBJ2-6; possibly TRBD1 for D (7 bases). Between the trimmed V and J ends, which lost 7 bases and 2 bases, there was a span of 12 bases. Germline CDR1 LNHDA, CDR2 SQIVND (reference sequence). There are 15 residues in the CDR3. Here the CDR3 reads CASNPRGAGANVLTF. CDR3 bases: TGTGCCAGTAACCCCAGGGGGGCTGGGGCCAACGTCCTGACTTTC.

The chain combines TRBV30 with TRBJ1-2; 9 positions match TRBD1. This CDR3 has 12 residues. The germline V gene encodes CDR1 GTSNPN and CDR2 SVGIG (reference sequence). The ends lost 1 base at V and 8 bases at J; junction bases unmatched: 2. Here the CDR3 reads CAWSGTGEGYTF. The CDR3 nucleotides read TGTGCCTGGAGTGGGACAGGGGAAGGCTACACCTTC.

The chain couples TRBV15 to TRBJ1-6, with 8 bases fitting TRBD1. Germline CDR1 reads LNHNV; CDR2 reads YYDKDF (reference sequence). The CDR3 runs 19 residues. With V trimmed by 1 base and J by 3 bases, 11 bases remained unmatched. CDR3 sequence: CATSRAPSITGGYNSPLHF. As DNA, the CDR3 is TGTGCCACCAGCAGAGCTCCGTCGATCACAGGGGGCTATAATTCACCCCTCCACTTT.

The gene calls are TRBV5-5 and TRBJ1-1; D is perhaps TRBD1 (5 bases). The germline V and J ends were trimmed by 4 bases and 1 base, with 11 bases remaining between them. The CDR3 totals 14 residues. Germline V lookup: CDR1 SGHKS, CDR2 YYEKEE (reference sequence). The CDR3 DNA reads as TGTGCCAGCAGCCTAGGGGTTGGGAACACTGAAGCTTTCTTT. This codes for CASSLGVGNTEAFF.

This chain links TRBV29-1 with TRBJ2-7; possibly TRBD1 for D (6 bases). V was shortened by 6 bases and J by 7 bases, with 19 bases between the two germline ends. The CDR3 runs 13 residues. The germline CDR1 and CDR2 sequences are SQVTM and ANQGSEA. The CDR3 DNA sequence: TGCAGCGTGACACTGACAGGACCTCCAGAGCAGTACTTC. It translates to CSVTLTGPPEQYF.

The CDR3: CASSQDPEGPYEQYF. CDR3 sequence (DNA): TGCGCCAGCAGCCAAGATCCTGAGGGCCCGTACGAGCAGTACTTC. This sequence joins TRBV4-1 and TRBJ2-7, with a possible D match to TRBD2 (5 bases). V lost 0 bases, J lost 4 bases, and 13 bases lay in between. Germline V gene data show CDR1 as MGHRA and CDR2 as YSYEKL. The CDR3 length is 15 residues.

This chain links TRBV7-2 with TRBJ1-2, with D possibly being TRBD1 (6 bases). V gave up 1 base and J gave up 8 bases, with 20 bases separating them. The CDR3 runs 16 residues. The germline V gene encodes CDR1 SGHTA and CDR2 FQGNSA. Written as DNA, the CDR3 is TGTGCCAGCAGCTTAGGAGGTCTGGGAGGGGGATTCGGCTACACCTTC. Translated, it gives CASSLGGLGGGFGYTF.

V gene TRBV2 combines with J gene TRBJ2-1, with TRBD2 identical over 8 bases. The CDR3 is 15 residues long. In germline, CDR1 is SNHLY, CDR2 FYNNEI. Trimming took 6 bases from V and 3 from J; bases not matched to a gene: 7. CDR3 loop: CASRANGGDYNEQFF. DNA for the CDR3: TGTGCCAGCAGGGCGAACGGGGGGGACTACAATGAGCAGTTCTTC.

CDR3 bases: TGTGCCAGCAGCTTGGTGGTCGGGGGGGCAGGAGGCCAAGAGACCCAGTACTTC. As protein: CASSLVVGGAGGQETQYF. J is TRBJ2-5 and V is TRBV5-5; 8 positions match TRBD2. The CDR3 extends over 18 amino acids. J gave up 1 base and V 0 bases, and 11 bases lay outside the gene matches. Per germline, CDR1 SGHKS and CDR2 YYEKEE (reference sequence).

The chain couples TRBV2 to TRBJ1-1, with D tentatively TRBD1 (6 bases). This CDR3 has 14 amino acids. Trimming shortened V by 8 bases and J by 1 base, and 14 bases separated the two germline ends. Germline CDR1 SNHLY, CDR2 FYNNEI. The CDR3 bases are TGTGCCAGCTCTGAGACAGGTCAGAACACTGAAGCTTTCTTT. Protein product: CASSETGQNTEAFF.